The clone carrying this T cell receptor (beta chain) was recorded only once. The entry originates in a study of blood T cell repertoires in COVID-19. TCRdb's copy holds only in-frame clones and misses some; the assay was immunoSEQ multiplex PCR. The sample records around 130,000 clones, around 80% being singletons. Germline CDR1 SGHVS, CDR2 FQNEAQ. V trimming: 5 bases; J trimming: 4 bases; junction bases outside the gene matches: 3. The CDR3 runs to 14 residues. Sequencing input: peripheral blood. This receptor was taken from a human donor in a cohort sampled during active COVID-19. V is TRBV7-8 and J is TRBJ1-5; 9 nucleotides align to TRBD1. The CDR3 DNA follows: TGTGCCAGCAGCCGGGACAGGGTTAATCAGCCCCAGCATTTT. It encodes CASSRDRVNQPQHF.